This T cell receptor (beta chain) comes out of a study of Graves' ophthalmopathy and Graves' hyperthyroidism. The wider study: Untreated patients at initial diagnosis provided peripheral blood. Overall study results and limits: Ophthalmopathy progression predictions by the model showed nearly 75% specificity and over 60% sensitivity. The blood repertoire also included most expanded thyroid clonotypes above 0.001 frequency.

A word on this clonotype: Its antigen is as yet unknown.

Symptoms, serum thyroxine and TRAb, thyroid ultrasound, and orbital computed tomography formed the diagnostic basis. Scientists amplified the TCR beta CDR3 regions from RNA transcripts. The first-round RT-PCR employed HTBI primers together with the Qiagen OneStep RT-PCR kit. A multiplex PCR was then performed as the second round. TCRdb re-analysed the multiplex PCR reads in MiXCR, keeping a single row per CDR3 protein. The sample holds roughly 400,000 distinct CDR3 sequences, about 17% seen once. The receptor was derived from an adult woman with stable Graves' hyperthyroidism. Sample: peripheral blood.

DNA of the CDR3: TGTGCCAGCAGACCCCTAGCGCTGAACACCGGGGAGCTGTTTTTT. Translation gives CASRPLALNTGELFF. The rearrangement uses TRBV6-4 and TRBJ2-2, with D maybe TRBD2 (6 bases). From germline, CDR1 is MRHNA and CDR2 SNTAGT. This CDR3 comprises 15 residues. V lost 6 bases and J 1 base, leaving 12 bases between the germline ends.